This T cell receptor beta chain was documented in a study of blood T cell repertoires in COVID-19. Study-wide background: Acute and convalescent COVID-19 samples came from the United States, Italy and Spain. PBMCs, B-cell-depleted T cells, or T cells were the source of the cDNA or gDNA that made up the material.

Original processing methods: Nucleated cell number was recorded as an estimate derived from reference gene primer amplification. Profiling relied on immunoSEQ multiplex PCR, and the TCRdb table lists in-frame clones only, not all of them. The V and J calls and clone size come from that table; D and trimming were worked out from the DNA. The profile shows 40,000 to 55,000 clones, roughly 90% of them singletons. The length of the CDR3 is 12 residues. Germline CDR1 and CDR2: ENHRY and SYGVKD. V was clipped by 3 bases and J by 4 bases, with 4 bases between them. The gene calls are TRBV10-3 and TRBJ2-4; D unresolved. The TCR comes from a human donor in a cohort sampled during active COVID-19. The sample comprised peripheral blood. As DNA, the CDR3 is TGTGCCATCAGTGACGGGAAAAACATTCAGTACTTC. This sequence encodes CAISDGKNIQYF.